This T cell receptor (beta chain) was documented in a study of T-cell reconstitution after alpha-beta-depleted transplantation in children. Whole-study results and caveats: Approximately two months post-transplant, alpha-beta T cells reportedly originated from several hundred expanded graft clones.

Germline CDR1 reads SQVTM; CDR2 reads ANQGSEA. The CDR3 extends over 12 amino acids. Trimming took off 4 bases at V and 3 bases at J, with 10 bases between the two ends. This clonotype was found a few times. Its target is not known. Preparing the TCRbeta library involved the use of unique molecular identifiers. Via MiXCR, TCRdb re-called the PCR reads, giving one row per CDR3 protein. The sample shows a few hundred thousand distinct CDR3 sequences, roughly 30% of them seen only once. The sequences come from PBMCs, collected before TCRalphabeta/CD19-depleted stem cell transplant. This TCR came from a boy less than two years old with Wiskott-Aldrich syndrome, due to receive a stem cell transplant. V is TRBV29-1 and J is TRBJ2-7; perhaps TRBD1 as D (6 bases). CDR3 nucleotides: TGCAGCGTTGGTCAGGGGATCTACGAGCAGTACTTC. This translates into CSVGQGIYEQYF.